This TCR beta chain stems from a study of blood T cell repertoires in COVID-19. Across the study: T cells, B-cell-depleted T cells, or PBMCs provided the cDNA or gDNA that served as material.

The protocol was immunoSEQ multiplex PCR, while the TCRdb copy is restricted to in-frame clones and leaves out a portion. The sample includes roughly 42,000 clones, about 85% of them seen just once. This CDR3 is built from 14 residues. Trimming took 0 bases from V and 1 from J, leaving 7 bases between them. Germline assignment: CDR1 SGHTS and CDR2 YDEGEE. The chain recombines TRBV5-8 with TRBJ1-1; D not resolved. Input material: peripheral blood. This clonotype originated in a man between 60 and 75 years old with acute or convalescent COVID-19. The CDR3 nucleotides read TGTGCCAGCAGCTTGGAGGAGAAGAACACTGAAGCTTTCTTT. Its translation is CASSLEEKNTEAFF.